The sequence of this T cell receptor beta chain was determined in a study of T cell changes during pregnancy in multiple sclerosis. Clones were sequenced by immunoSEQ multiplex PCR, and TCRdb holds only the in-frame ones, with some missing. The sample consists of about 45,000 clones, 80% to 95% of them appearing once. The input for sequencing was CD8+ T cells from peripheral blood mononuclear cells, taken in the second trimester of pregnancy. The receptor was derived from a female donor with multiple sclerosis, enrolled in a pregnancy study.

Here the CDR3 reads CASSYTHRVGETQYF. Written as DNA, the CDR3 is TGTGCCAGCAGTTACACACACAGGGTAGGGGAGACCCAGTACTTC. The gene calls are TRBV6-5 and TRBJ2-5; possible D gene TRBD1, 6 bases. V shed 2 bases and J shed 5 bases, with 15 bases lying between them. The CDR3 contains 15 residues. The germline V gene has CDR1 MNHEY and CDR2 SVGAGI.